Listed below are T cell receptor beta chains from one sample, sequenced in a study of blood T cell repertoires in COVID-19. Libraries were prepared by immunoSEQ multiplex PCR; TCRdb keeps only in-frame clonotypes and omits some of them. The sample consists of around 330,000 clones, more than 75% of them appearing once. Material: PBMCs or T cells enriched from blood (not recorded which). These receptor sequences come from a man aged 60-69 years who had recovered from COVID-19. The CDR3 runs from the conserved cysteine through the conserved F or W. Each record gives: J gene, clone size, D gene, V gene, CDR3 protein, CDR3 DNA. The D gene is left open where the match is weak. The listing skips clone size in some rows; elsewhere it reads once, few, many or a size class.

TRBJ1-1,.,TRBD1,TRBV7-9,CASGGTGVVAFF,TGTGCCAGCGGCGGGACAGGGGTCGTGGCTTTCTTT
TRBJ2-3,.,.,TRBV12-2,CASRLVPGLAGSKGTDTQYF,TGTGCAAGTCGCTTAGTTCCGGGACTAGCGGGGTCAAAGGGAACAGATACGCAGTATTTT
TRBJ1-1,.,.,TRBV11-2,CASRGGASEAFF,TGTGCCAGTCGGGGGGGGGCGAGTGAAGCTTTCTTT
TRBJ1-2,.,TRBD1,TRBV27,CASRRDREYGYTF,TGTGCCAGCAGGAGGGACAGGGAATATGGCTACACCTTC
TRBJ2-7,.,TRBD1,TRBV11-2,CASSPRTGEYEQYF,TGTGCCAGCAGCCCTAGGACAGGAGAATACGAGCAGTACTTC
TRBJ1-1,.,.,TRBV9,CASRKGVGREGTEAFF,TGTGCCAGCAGGAAGGGTGTAGGCAGGGAAGGGACTGAAGCTTTCTTT
TRBJ1-2,.,.,TRBV10-3,CATRTTGDYGYTF,TGTGCCACCCGGACAACGGGAGACTATGGCTACACCTTC
TRBJ2-1,.,.,TRBV30,CAWSDPGGVGEQFF,TGTGCCTGGAGTGACCCGGGGGGCGTGGGTGAGCAGTTCTTC
TRBJ2-4,.,.,TRBV18,CASSPRTALAKNIQYF,TGTGCCAGCTCACCACGAACTGCCTTAGCCAAAAACATTCAGTACTTC
TRBJ1-4,once,.,TRBV3-1/TRBV3-2,CASSQGGQFIANEKLFF,TGTGCCAGCAGCCAAGGAGGCCAATTTATAGCTAATGAAAAACTGTTTTTT
TRBJ2-7,.,.,TRBV29-1,CSVESGHSYEQYF,TGCAGCGTTGAATCTGGACACTCCTACGAGCAGTACTTC
TRBJ1-5,few,TRBD1,TRBV18,CASSLGQAGQPQHF,TGTGCCAGCTCACTAGGACAGGCTGGACAGCCCCAGCATTTT
TRBJ2-7,few,TRBD1,TRBV7-9,CASSRNRGLTYYEQYF,TGTGCCAGCAGCAGAAACAGGGGGCTGACCTACTACGAGCAGTACTTC
TRBJ2-5,.,TRBD1,TRBV3-1/TRBV3-2,CASSPSQGRETQYF,TGTGCCAGCAGCCCGTCACAGGGGCGGGAGACCCAGTACTTC
TRBJ1-5,.,.,TRBV5-1,CASSLGGENQPQHF,TGCGCCAGCAGCTTGGGAGGAGAGAATCAGCCCCAGCATTTT
TRBJ2-6,.,.,TRBV4-2,CASSQEDSSGANVLTF,TGTGCCAGCAGCCAAGAGGACAGCTCTGGGGCCAACGTCCTGACTTTC
TRBJ2-7,.,TRBD2,TRBV29-1,CSVREGGTSGSYQGYEQYF,TGCAGCGTTCGAGAGGGTGGTACTAGCGGGAGTTATCAGGGCTACGAGCAGTACTTC
TRBJ1-1,.,.,TRBV4-3,CASSQDLAVEAFF,TGCGCCAGCAGCCAAGACTTGGCAGTTGAAGCTTTCTTT
TRBJ1-4,.,.,TRBV4-1,CASSQDQGRNEKLFF,TGCGCCAGCAGCCAAGACCAGGGCAGGAATGAAAAACTGTTTTTT
TRBJ2-7,.,.,TRBV7-6,CASSLGRAVDEQYF,TGTGCCAGCAGCTTAGGCAGGGCGGTCGACGAGCAGTACTTC
TRBJ2-1,.,.,TRBV9,CASSPYRVRSYNEQFF,TGTGCCAGCAGCCCATACAGGGTACGGTCCTACAATGAGCAGTTCTTC
TRBJ1-4,.,.,TRBV7-9,CASSLLGGEKLFF,TGTGCCAGCAGCTTATTGGGGGGTGAAAAACTGTTTTTT
TRBJ2-1,.,TRBD2,TRBV19,CASSIGGLLAGYNEQFF,TGTGCCAGTAGTATAGGGGGGCTGCTAGCGGGGTACAATGAGCAGTTCTTC
TRBJ1-1,.,.,TRBV30,CAWSAVNTEAFF,TGTGCCTGGAGTGCGGTGAACACTGAAGCTTTCTTT
TRBJ2-1,.,TRBD1,TRBV5-1,CASSLASTGDYYNEQFF,TGCGCCAGCAGCTTGGCCAGTACAGGGGATTACTACAATGAGCAGTTCTTC
TRBJ2-5,.,TRBD2,TRBV18,CASSPPPGGGSGTQYF,TGTGCCAGCTCACCACCTCCGGGAGGGGGATCGGGGACCCAGTACTTC
TRBJ1-1,.,.,TRBV30,CAFKSNTYMNTEAFF,TGTGCCTTCAAATCAAACACATACATGAACACTGAAGCTTTCTTT
TRBJ1-3,.,.,TRBV11-2,CASSTRRRSGNTIYF,TGTGCCAGCAGCACCCGGCGGCGCTCTGGAAACACCATATATTTT
TRBJ2-3,once,.,TRBV7-8,CASSLGSGDTQYF,TGTGCCAGCAGCTTAGGGTCCGGGGATACGCAGTATTTT
TRBJ2-1,.,.,TRBV14,CASSPFLVARGEQFF,TGTGCCAGCAGCCCCTTTCTGGTGGCTCGAGGTGAGCAGTTCTTC
TRBJ1-1,.,.,TRBV5-6,CASSLSGDEAFF,TGTGCCAGCAGCCTTTCGGGGGATGAAGCTTTCTTT
TRBJ2-2,once,TRBD1,TRBV2,CASRPHGQGAKKLFF,TGTGCCAGCAGGCCCCATGGACAGGGGGCGAAGAAGCTGTTTTTT
TRBJ1-6,.,TRBD1,TRBV6-5,CASSYRGPYNSPLHF,TGTGCCAGCAGTTACAGGGGGCCCTATAATTCACCCCTCCACTTT
TRBJ1-6,once,TRBD1,TRBV4-1,CASSLGLGQGNSPLHF,TGCGCCAGCAGTCTTGGGTTGGGACAGGGGAATTCACCCCTCCACTTT
TRBJ1-3,.,TRBD1,TRBV12-5,CASGLRDSRNTIYF,TGTGCTAGTGGTCTCCGGGACAGTCGAAACACCATATATTTT
TRBJ1-6,once,.,TRBV11-2,CASSSFAGPDSPLHF,TGTGCCAGCAGCTCTTTCGCAGGCCCAGATTCACCCCTCCACTTT
TRBJ2-2,few,.,TRBV5-1,CASSSGLSGELFF,TGCGCCAGCAGTTCAGGTTTATCCGGGGAGCTGTTTTTT
TRBJ1-4,.,TRBD1,TRBV5-1,CASSQLNQGGTGSRLFF,TGCGCCAGCAGCCAACTCAATCAAGGCGGGACAGGCAGCCGGCTGTTTTTT
TRBJ1-6,.,.,TRBV7-2,CASTPAYNSPLHF,TGTGCCAGCACCCCAGCCTATAATTCACCCCTCCACTTT
TRBJ1-5,.,TRBD1,TRBV19,CASTQTGQLYQPQHF,TGTGCCAGTACCCAGACGGGACAGTTATACCAGCCCCAGCATTTT
TRBJ2-1,once,.,TRBV30,CAWSGTPIPYNEQFF,TGTGCCTGGAGTGGGACACCCATCCCCTACAATGAGCAGTTCTTC
TRBJ2-5,many,TRBD2,TRBV24-1,CATSDHRLAGVEQETQYF,TGTGCCACCAGTGACCATCGACTAGCGGGAGTCGAACAAGAGACCCAGTACTTC
TRBJ2-1,.,TRBD2,TRBV18,CASSLTSGGSYNEQFF,TGTGCCAGCTCCCTTACTAGCGGGGGTTCCTACAATGAGCAGTTCTTC
TRBJ1-2,.,.,TRBV19,CASRGREGVRGYTF,TGTGCCAGTAGAGGAAGAGAGGGAGTAAGGGGCTACACCTTC
TRBJ2-7,.,.,TRBV12-3/TRBV12-4,CASRASGSYEQYF,TGTGCCAGCAGGGCAAGTGGTTCCTACGAGCAGTACTTC
TRBJ2-7,.,.,TRBV5-1,CASSYGYEQYF,TGCGCCAGCAGCTACGGCTACGAGCAGTACTTC
TRBJ2-7,once,.,TRBV20-1,CSGGRTGEQYF,TGCAGTGGGGGCCGGACGGGCGAGCAGTACTTC
TRBJ1-1,.,.,TRBV11-3,CASSLVGQVNTEAFF,TGTGCCAGCAGCTTAGTAGGCCAGGTGAACACTGAAGCTTTCTTT
TRBJ1-2,.,.,TRBV6-5,CASSYSQGYGYTF,TGTGCCAGCAGTTACTCACAGGGTTATGGCTACACCTTC
TRBJ2-7,once,.,TRBV11-3,CASSLDGPSEQYF,TGTGCCAGCAGCTTAGATGGCCCCTCCGAGCAGTACTTC
TRBJ1-2,.,.,TRBV2,CASRGDRNYGYTF,TGTGCCAGCAGGGGCGACAGGAACTATGGCTACACCTTC